This entry lists 32 T cell receptor beta chains sequenced from one sample in a study of human T cells and chemical hapten exposure. Time point indicated: patch test 2, 6 weeks after DPC sensitization. Treatment specified: therapeutic diphenylcyclopropenone sensitization with weekly scalp DPC. MiXCR, applied by TCRdb to the RACE reads, yields one record per CDR3 protein. The data contain about 82,000 distinct CDR3 sequences, about 6.6% of them singletons. This material consisted of whole blood, taken in connection with sensitization to the hapten diphenylcyclopropenone (DPC). The receptors shown here come from a young woman with alopecia areata. Some clones in this sample may be carry-over from other donors' samples.

This clonotype was seen repeatedly, ten times or more. This sequence joins TRBV5-5 and TRBJ1-1; no definite D call. Germline lookup yields CDR1 SGHKS and CDR2 YYEKEE (reference sequence). V was pared by 1 base and J by 0 bases, with 10 bases between. The CDR3 is 15 amino acids. The CDR3 loop reads CASSLRVAMNTEAFF. The CDR3, as DNA: TGTGCCAGCAGCTTGAGAGTTGCCATGAACACTGAAGCTTTCTTT.

This clonotype was counted many times. The chain joins TRBV12-3 or TRBV12-4 to TRBJ2-3; D might be TRBD1 (6 bases). The CDR3 length is 19 residues. The V end lost 1 base, the J end lost 2 bases, and 22 bases lay between the germline ends. The CDR3 coding sequence is TGTGCCAGCAGTTTAGTGGGACAAAGGGTCTCAGCTTTCACAGATACGCAGTATTTT. Translating gives CASSLVGQRVSAFTDTQYF.

This clonotype was seen repeatedly, ten times or more. The chain couples TRBV5-4 to TRBJ1-1; 8 bases agree with TRBD1. The J segment lost 5 bases and the V segment lost 4 bases, leaving 7 bases of the junction unmatched. Germline V gene data show CDR1 as SGHNT and CDR2 as YYREEE (reference sequence). The CDR3 is made up of 14 amino acids. The CDR3 sequence: CASSTTGEWTEAFF. The DNA for the CDR3 is TGTGCCAGCAGCACGACAGGGGAGTGGACTGAAGCTTTCTTT.

This clonotype was counted at least ten times. This sequence joins TRBV6-5 and TRBJ2-5; TRBD1 or TRBD2 may be the D gene (5 bases each). The CDR3 totals 13 residues. CDR1 and CDR2 from the germline V gene are MNHEY and SVGAGI. V lost 5 bases and J lost 4, with 11 bases in between. CDR3 DNA sequence: TGTGCCAGCAGTAGGGGAGAAGCAGAGACCCAGTACTTC. It codes for CASSRGEAETQYF.

The CDR3 spells CSGGAGPDTQYF. As DNA, the CDR3 is TGCAGCGGGGGAGCTGGCCCAGATACGCAGTATTTT. The chain is built from TRBV29-1 and TRBJ2-3, with D perhaps matching TRBD2 (5 bases). With 7 bases removed from V and 4 bases from J, the gap between germline ends came to 12 bases. The V gene's germline CDR1 is SQVTM and CDR2 ANQGSEA. The CDR3 extends over 12 amino acids.

In this sample, this clonotype turned up a few times. The V gene is TRBV10-3, the J gene TRBJ2-5, with TRBD2 as a possible D gene (6 bases). In germline, CDR1 is ENHRY, CDR2 SYGVKD. The CDR3 is 14 amino acids. Trimming cost V 4 bases and J 2 bases, with 11 bases left between them. CDR3 nucleotide sequence: TGTGCCATCAGTGTCCGGGGGACGCAAGAGACCCAGTACTTC. Its protein is CAISVRGTQETQYF.

This clonotype appeared a few times. V gene TRBV6-5 combines with J gene TRBJ1-1, with D possibly being TRBD1 (6 bases). V lost 6 bases to trimming and J lost 3 bases, with 14 bases between them. The CDR3 has 14 amino acids. Germline CDR1 reads MNHEY; CDR2 reads SVGAGI. This CDR3 reads CASRFWGADTEAFF. The DNA of the CDR3 is TGTGCCAGCAGGTTTTGGGGGGCTGACACTGAAGCTTTCTTT.

In its sample, this clonotype was seen many times. The gene calls are TRBV6-6 and TRBJ2-3, with 7 bases that match TRBD1. Germline-derived CDR1 and CDR2 are MNHNY and SVGAGI (reference sequence). CDR3 size: 15 residues. Trimming took 5 bases from V and 2 from J; bases not matched to a gene: 7. CDR3 region: CASSRPGQDTDTQYF. The CDR3 coding sequence is TGTGCCAGCAGTCGGCCCGGACAGGACACAGATACGCAGTATTTT.

This clonotype appeared many times. The chain is built from TRBV7-2 and TRBJ1-3; no clear D gene. V was cut by 3 bases and J by 4 bases, with 7 bases left in between. Germline V lookup: CDR1 SGHTA, CDR2 FQGNSA. The CDR3 runs to 13 residues. As DNA, the CDR3 is TGTGCCAGCAGCTTCACTGCGGGAAACACCATATATTTT. As protein: CASSFTAGNTIYF.

The chain couples TRBV9 to TRBJ1-3, with 8 bases that match TRBD1. The germline V gene has CDR1 SGDLS and CDR2 YYNGEE. CDR3 size: 16 residues. V gave up 0 bases and J gave up 3 bases; unmatched junction bases: 5. CDR3 residues: CASSVAGTGYGNTIYF. In DNA form, the CDR3 reads TGTGCCAGCAGCGTAGCCGGGACAGGTTATGGAAACACCATATATTTT.

The V call is TRBV7-9, the J call TRBJ2-3; perhaps D is TRBD1 or TRBD2 (6 bases each). The CDR3 contains 15 residues. The ends were cut back, 7 bases at V and 4 bases at J, with 18 bases in the middle. CDR1 and CDR2 (germline): SEHNR, FQNEAQ (reference sequence). This chain's CDR3 is CASTPGARASDTQYF. The CDR3 region has the DNA TGTGCCAGCACCCCGGGGGCCCGAGCATCAGATACGCAGTATTTT.

This clonotype was detected only a few times. The rearrangement links TRBV10-3 to TRBJ1-5; D gene uncertain. This CDR3 has 14 amino acids. Per the germline V gene, CDR1 is ENHRY and CDR2 is SYGVKD. V was trimmed by 2 bases and J by 0 bases, leaving 5 bases between them. The CDR3 sequence is CAISEDGSNQPQHF. The CDR3 DNA reads as TGTGCCATCAGTGAGGATGGTAGCAATCAGCCCCAGCATTTT.

This clonotype was recorded many times. The chain recombines TRBV20-1 with TRBJ2-1, with D maybe TRBD1 (6 bases). The CDR3 loop spans 14 amino acids. Germline V gives CDR1 DFQATT, CDR2 SNEGSKA (reference sequence). The V and J ends lost 3 bases and 0 bases respectively, with 9 bases between them. The CDR3 nucleotides are TGCAGTGCTAGGGGGGCAGGCTCCTACAATGAGCAGTTCTTC. Its protein product is CSARGAGSYNEQFF.

This clonotype has ten or more counts. The chain employs TRBV29-1 and TRBJ1-1; no clear D. CDR1 is SQVTM and CDR2 is ANQGSEA in the germline V gene. Trimming stripped 4 bases from V and 5 bases from J, with 17 bases between. The CDR3 extends over 14 amino acids. The CDR3 spells CSVGLNASPTEAFF. In DNA, the CDR3 is TGCAGCGTTGGGCTTAACGCCTCGCCGACTGAAGCTTTCTTT.

This clonotype was found a few times. The CDR3 DNA follows: TGTGCCAGCAGTTGGCTAGCGGTGAACACCGGGGAGCTGTTTTTT. This sequence encodes CASSWLAVNTGELFF. This chain joins TRBV6-5 and TRBJ2-2; 7 nucleotides agree with TRBD2. Germline loops: CDR1 MNHEY, CDR2 SVGAGI. The junction had 3 bases not matched to a gene; V was cut back by 4 bases and J by 1 base. This CDR3 region has 15 residues.

This clonotype turned up a few times. This chain connects TRBV3-1 to TRBJ1-1; D call uncertain. CDR3 length: 14 residues. Per germline, CDR1 LGHDT and CDR2 YNNKEL (reference sequence). V was clipped by 6 bases and J by 5 bases, with 16 bases between them. The CDR3, as DNA: TGTGCCAGCAGGGGCCGGTTTCAGGCGACTGAAGCTTTCTTT. Protein sequence: CASRGRFQATEAFF. Based on the CDR3 plus reference TRBV3-1 and TRBJ1-1, the full variable domain is DTAVSQTPKYLVTQMGNDKSIKCEQNLGHDTMYWYKQDSKKFLKIMFSYNNKELIINETVPNRFSPKSPDKAHLNLHINSLELGDSAVYFCASRGRFQATEAFFGQGTRLTVV.

The chain couples TRBV5-4 to TRBJ1-1, with 7 bases matching TRBD1. Germline V CDR1 and CDR2: SGHNT, YYREEE (reference sequence). V shed 4 bases, J shed 6 bases, and the junction held 15 bases outside the gene matches. This CDR3 is built from 16 residues. CDR3 sequence: CASSQLQGSLRSEAFF. The CDR3 nucleotides are TGTGCCAGCAGCCAATTACAGGGGAGTTTAAGATCTGAAGCTTTCTTT.

This clonotype appeared a few times. This chain joins TRBV20-1 and TRBJ2-1; 7 bases agree with TRBD1. Germline loops: CDR1 DFQATT, CDR2 SNEGSKA (reference sequence). The CDR3 is 15 amino acids. The J segment lost 7 bases and the V segment lost 0 bases, leaving 9 bases of the junction unmatched. CDR3: CSAREADRRLNEQFF. The CDR3 DNA reads as TGCAGTGCTAGAGAGGCGGACAGGCGTCTAAATGAGCAGTTCTTC.

Worth noting for this clonotype: This could be a read error, since a much larger clone is one nucleotide away. The J gene is TRBJ1-1, the V gene TRBV18; possible D gene TRBD1, 5 bases. The V and J ends lost 3 bases and 1 base respectively, with 12 bases between them. Germline V CDR1 and CDR2: KGHSH, LQKENI. CDR3 length: 15 residues. The CDR3: CASSPWTWANTEAFF. The CDR3 region has the DNA TGTGCCAGCTCACCCTGGACATGGGCGAACACTGAAGCTTTCTTT.

This clonotype has a count of ten or more. The chain couples TRBV18 to TRBJ2-3; D is unresolved. The germline V and J ends were trimmed by 0 bases and 4 bases, with 5 bases remaining between them. Germline V gives CDR1 KGHSH, CDR2 LQKENI. This CDR3 region has 13 residues. The CDR3 protein is CASSPPGADTQYF. The CDR3 region has the DNA TGTGCCAGCTCACCACCTGGGGCAGATACGCAGTATTTT.

This clonotype was observed a handful of times. The V and J genes are TRBV6-1 and TRBJ1-2, with a possible D match to TRBD1 (6 bases). The length of the CDR3 is 14 residues. V shed 5 bases and J shed 2 bases, with 12 bases lying between them. The germline CDR1 and CDR2 sequences are MNHNS and SASEGT. CDR3 bases: TGTGCCAGCAGTAGACAGGAGCGCAACTATGGCTACACCTTC. As protein: CASSRQERNYGYTF.

This clonotype has a count of ten or more. The chain couples TRBV27 to TRBJ2-5; TRBD1 or TRBD2 may be the D gene (7 bases each). V lost 6 bases and J 4 bases, leaving 18 bases between the germline ends. This CDR3 spans 15 amino acids. Per germline, CDR1 MNHEY and CDR2 SMNVEV (reference sequence). The CDR3 loop is CASRPGQTGGETQYF. The CDR3 bases are TGTGCCAGCAGACCGGGACAGACGGGGGGAGAGACCCAGTACTTC.

Concerning this clonotype: The junction departs from the called germline gene at one end, perhaps through a read error. The rearrangement joins TRBV18 to TRBJ2-2; 8 nucleotides match TRBD1. Germline-derived CDR1 and CDR2 are KGHSH and LQKENI. The CDR3 loop spans 15 amino acids. The CDR3 nucleotides are TGTGCCAGCTCACCCCGGACAGGGAACCCCGGGGAGCTGTTTTTT. Its protein is CASSPRTGNPGELFF.

The V call is TRBV12-3 or TRBV12-4, the J call TRBJ1-3, with 10 bases lining up with TRBD1. This CDR3 region has 18 residues. The trim removed 7 bases at V and 4 bases at J, leaving 16 bases unmatched. CDR3 bases: TGTGCCAGCAAACCGGGACAGGGGAAAGAACCGGACGGAAACACCATATATTTT. Its translation: CASKPGQGKEPDGNTIYF.

This clonotype appeared many times. The chain combines TRBV6-1 with TRBJ2-3; TRBD1 might be the D (6 bases). V was clipped by 4 bases and J by 2 bases, with 16 bases between them. Germline CDR1 is MNHNS and CDR2 is SASEGT. The CDR3 has 16 residues. In nucleotides, the CDR3 is TGTGCCAGCAGTGCCCTCAGGGGACCCTCCACAGATACGCAGTATTTT. Amino acids: CASSALRGPSTDTQYF.

Many counts were recorded for this clonotype. V is TRBV6-4 and J is TRBJ1-1, with a weak D call TRBD1 (6 bases). This CDR3 comprises 19 residues. V was cut by 2 bases and J by 4 bases, with 26 bases left in between. Germline V lookup: CDR1 MRHNA, CDR2 SNTAGT. The CDR3 coding sequence is TGTGCCAGCAGTGACCCGAGGAGAGGGCGGGGGCTAGGGATCACTGAAGCTTTCTTT. This codes for CASSDPRRGRGLGITEAFF.

This clonotype was observed many times. This chain links TRBV18 with TRBJ2-5, with a possible D match to TRBD1 (5 bases). Germline lookup yields CDR1 KGHSH and CDR2 LQKENI. CDR3 length: 14 residues. V was shortened by 1 base and J by 2 bases, with 8 bases between the two germline ends. The CDR3 spells CASSPLRTQETQYF. The CDR3 DNA follows: TGTGCCAGCTCACCACTAAGGACACAAGAGACCCAGTACTTC.

This clonotype was observed at least ten times. V and J are TRBV12-3 or TRBV12-4 and TRBJ1-4; 8 positions match TRBD1. The CDR3 is 12 residues long. With V trimmed by 1 base and J by 14 bases, 3 bases remained unmatched. In DNA, the CDR3 is TGTGCCAGCAGTTTAGGGACAGGGCGGCTGTTTTTT. The encoded protein is CASSLGTGRLFF.

At least ten counts were recorded for this clonotype. The rearrangement links TRBV27 to TRBJ2-5; 8 nucleotides line up with TRBD1. Germline loops: CDR1 MNHEY, CDR2 SMNVEV (reference sequence). The CDR3 extends over 15 amino acids. Losses at the gene ends were 8 bases for V and 3 bases for J; bases not matched to a gene: 11. The CDR3 DNA sequence: TGTGCCAGCTGGAGAGGCAGGGGGCTTGAAGAGACCCAGTACTTC. Translating gives CASWRGRGLEETQYF.

This clonotype was picked up a small number of times. This chain connects TRBV27 to TRBJ1-4, with no clear D. V lost 5 bases, J lost 8 bases, and 12 bases lay in between. The CDR3 covers 13 residues. Per germline, CDR1 MNHEY and CDR2 SMNVEV (reference sequence). In DNA form, the CDR3 reads TGTGCCAGCAGTAGTAGGCCGGGCGAAAAACTGTTTTTT. Its protein product is CASSSRPGEKLFF.

The V gene is TRBV5-1, the J gene TRBJ1-1; D possibly corresponds to TRBD1 (5 bases). V shed 3 bases and J shed 4 bases, with 10 bases lying between them. Germline-derived CDR1 and CDR2 are SGHRS and YFSETQ. The CDR3 has 13 residues. CDR3 in amino acids: CASSWDAGTEAFF. The CDR3 DNA sequence: TGCGCCAGCAGCTGGGACGCGGGCACTGAAGCTTTCTTT.

This clonotype was found a few times. The chain combines TRBV6-2 or TRBV6-3 with TRBJ2-7; TRBD1 matches at 12 bases. J gave up 5 bases and V 6 bases, and 11 bases lay outside the gene matches. The length of the CDR3 is 16 residues. CDR1 and CDR2 from the germline V gene are MNHEY and SVGEGT. CDR3 bases: TGTGCCAGCAGACGCTTCGGGACAGGGGGCGGCCACGAGCAGTACTTC. As protein: CASRRFGTGGGHEQYF.